The present TCR beta chain was sequenced within a study of post-analysis software for immune sequencing data. TCR beta cDNA libraries had unique molecular identifiers. TCRdb redid the calling of the PCR reads with MiXCR, one entry per CDR3 protein. The sample lists about 540,000 distinct CDR3 sequences; 30% to 40% were seen once. J was trimmed by 9 bases and V by 2 bases; bases with no gene match: 13. CDR3 size: 16 residues. Germline V CDR1 and CDR2: DFQATT, SNEGSKA (reference sequence). A note on this clonotype: What it binds is unknown.

Whole-study findings and limits: In patients, a few TRBV segments were more frequent than in controls, with TRBV5-6, TRBV5-1 and TRBV20-1 among them.

Sequenced input: blood. The source is a girl under 18 with multiple sclerosis. The chain carries TRBV20-1 and TRBJ1-5; TRBD1 agrees at 10 bases. Here the CDR3 DNA reads TGCAGTGCTAGATGGGAGGGACAGGGGCTTCTTCCGCCCCAGCATTTT. Encoded protein: CSARWEGQGLLPPQHF.